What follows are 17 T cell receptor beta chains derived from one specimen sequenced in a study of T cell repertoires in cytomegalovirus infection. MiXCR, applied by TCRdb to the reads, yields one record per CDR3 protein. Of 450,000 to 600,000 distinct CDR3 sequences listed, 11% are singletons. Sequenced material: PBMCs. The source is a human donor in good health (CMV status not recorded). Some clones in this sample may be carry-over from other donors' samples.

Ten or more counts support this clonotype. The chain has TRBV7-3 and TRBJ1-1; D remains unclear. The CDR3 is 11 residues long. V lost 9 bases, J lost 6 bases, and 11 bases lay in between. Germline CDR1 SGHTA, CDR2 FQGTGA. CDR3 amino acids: CARWLGPEAFF. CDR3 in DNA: TGTGCCAGGTGGCTCGGCCCTGAAGCTTTCTTT. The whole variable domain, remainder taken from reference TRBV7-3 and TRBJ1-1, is GAGVSQTPSNKVTEKGKYVELRCDPISGHTALYWYRQSLGQGPEFLIYFQGTGAADDSGLPNDRFFAVRPEGSVSTLKIQRTERGDSAVYLCARWLGPEAFFGQGTRLTVV.

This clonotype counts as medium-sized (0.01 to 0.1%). The CDR3 nucleotides read TGTGCCAGCAGCCGTCTACCCCCAGGGGGCCGGCGATCGCCGATCTACGAGCAGTACTTC. Protein sequence: CASSRLPPGGRRSPIYEQYF. This sequence joins TRBV7-9 and TRBJ2-7, with TRBD1 matching 8 bases. The CDR3 spans 20 residues. Germline CDR1 is SEHNR and CDR2 is FQNEAQ (reference sequence). The ends lost 5 bases at V and 3 bases at J; junction bases unmatched: 24.

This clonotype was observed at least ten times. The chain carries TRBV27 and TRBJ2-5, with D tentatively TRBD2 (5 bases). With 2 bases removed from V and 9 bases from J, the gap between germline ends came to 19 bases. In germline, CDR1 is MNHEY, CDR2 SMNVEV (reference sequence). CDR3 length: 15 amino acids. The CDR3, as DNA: TGTGCCAGCAGTTTAAGAGGGCGGTCCCAGGCGGCCCAGTACTTC. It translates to CASSLRGRSQAAQYF.

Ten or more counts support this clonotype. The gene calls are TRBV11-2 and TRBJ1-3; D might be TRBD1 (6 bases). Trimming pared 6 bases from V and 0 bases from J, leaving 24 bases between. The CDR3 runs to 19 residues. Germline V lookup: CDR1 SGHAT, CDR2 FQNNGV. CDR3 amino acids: CASREAGTFRTSSGNTIYF. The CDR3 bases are TGTGCCAGCAGGGAGGCCGGGACATTTCGTACCAGCTCTGGAAACACCATATATTTT.

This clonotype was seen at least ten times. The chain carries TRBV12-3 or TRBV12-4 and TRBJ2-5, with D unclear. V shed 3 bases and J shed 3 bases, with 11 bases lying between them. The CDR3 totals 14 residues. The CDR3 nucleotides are TGTGCCAGCAGTTTCATGGGCATGGAAGAGACCCAGTACTTC. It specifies CASSFMGMEETQYF.

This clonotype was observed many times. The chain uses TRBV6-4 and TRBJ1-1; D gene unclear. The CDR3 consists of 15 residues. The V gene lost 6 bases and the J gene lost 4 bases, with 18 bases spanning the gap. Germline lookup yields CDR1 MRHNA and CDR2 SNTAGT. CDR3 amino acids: CASSAEFAPGTEAFF. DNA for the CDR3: TGTGCCAGCAGCGCTGAGTTCGCCCCGGGCACTGAAGCTTTCTTT.

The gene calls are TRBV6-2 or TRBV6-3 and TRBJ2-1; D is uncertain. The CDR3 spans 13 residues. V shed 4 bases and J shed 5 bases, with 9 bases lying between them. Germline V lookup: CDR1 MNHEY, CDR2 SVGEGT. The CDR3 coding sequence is TGTGCCAGCAGTTCGACCAGAAACAATGAGCAGTTCTTC. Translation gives CASSSTRNNEQFF.

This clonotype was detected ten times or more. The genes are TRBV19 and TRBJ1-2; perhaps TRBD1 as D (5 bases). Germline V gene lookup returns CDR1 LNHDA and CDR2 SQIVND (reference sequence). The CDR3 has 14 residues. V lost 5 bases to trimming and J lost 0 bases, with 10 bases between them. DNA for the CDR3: TGTGCCAGTAGTCCAGACAGTGCTAACTATGGCTACACCTTC. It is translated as CASSPDSANYGYTF.

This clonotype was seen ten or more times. The CDR3 protein is CASSRPAGGFRTNEKLFF. CDR3 coding DNA: TGCGCCAGCAGCCGCCCCGCGGGGGGCTTTCGGACTAATGAAAAACTGTTTTTT. This chain uses TRBV4-1 with TRBJ1-4, with D perhaps matching TRBD1 (6 bases). The CDR3 extends over 18 amino acids. The germline gives CDR1 MGHRA, CDR2 YSYEKL. The ends were cut back, 4 bases at V and 2 bases at J, with 20 bases in the middle.

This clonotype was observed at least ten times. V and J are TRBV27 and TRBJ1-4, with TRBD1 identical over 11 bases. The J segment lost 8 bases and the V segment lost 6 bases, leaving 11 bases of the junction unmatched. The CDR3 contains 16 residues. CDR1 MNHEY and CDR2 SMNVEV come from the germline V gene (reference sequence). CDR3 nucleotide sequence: TGTGCCAGCAGCGATAACGGACAGGGGGCGGTGGAAAAACTGTTTTTT. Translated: CASSDNGQGAVEKLFF.

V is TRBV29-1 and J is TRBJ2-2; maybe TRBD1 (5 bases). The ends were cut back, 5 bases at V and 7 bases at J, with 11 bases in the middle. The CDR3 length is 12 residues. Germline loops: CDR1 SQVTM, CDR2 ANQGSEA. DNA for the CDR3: TGCAGCGTTATAGGGGCCGTCGGGGAGCTGTTTTTT. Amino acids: CSVIGAVGELFF.

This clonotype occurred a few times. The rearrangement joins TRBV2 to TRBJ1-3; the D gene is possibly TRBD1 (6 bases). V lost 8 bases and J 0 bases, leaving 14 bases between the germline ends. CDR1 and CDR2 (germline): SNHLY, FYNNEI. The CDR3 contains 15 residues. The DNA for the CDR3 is TGTGCCAGCCGAGAGGACAGTTCCTCTGGAAACACCATATATTTT. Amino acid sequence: CASREDSSSGNTIYF.

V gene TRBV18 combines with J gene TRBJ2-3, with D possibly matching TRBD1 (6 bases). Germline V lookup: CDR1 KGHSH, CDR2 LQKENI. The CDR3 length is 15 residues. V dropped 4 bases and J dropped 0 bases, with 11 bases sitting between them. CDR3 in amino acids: CASSLSTGSTDTQYF. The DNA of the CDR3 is TGTGCCAGCTCACTCTCAACAGGGAGCACAGATACGCAGTATTTT.

CDR3 DNA sequence: TGTGCCAGCAGCGTAGGGGACTTATCCTACAATGAGCAGTTCTTC. This sequence encodes CASSVGDLSYNEQFF. The J gene is TRBJ2-1, the V gene TRBV9; D possibly corresponds to TRBD2 (6 bases). The length of the CDR3 is 15 residues. V gave up 0 bases and J gave up 1 base, with 8 bases separating them. CDR1 is SGDLS and CDR2 is YYNGEE in the germline V gene.

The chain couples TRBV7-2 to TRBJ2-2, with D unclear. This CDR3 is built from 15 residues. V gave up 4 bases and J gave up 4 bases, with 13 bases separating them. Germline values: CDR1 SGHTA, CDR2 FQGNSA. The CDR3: CASSSVPWGTGELFF. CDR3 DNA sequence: TGTGCCAGCAGCTCCGTACCCTGGGGCACCGGGGAGCTGTTTTTT.

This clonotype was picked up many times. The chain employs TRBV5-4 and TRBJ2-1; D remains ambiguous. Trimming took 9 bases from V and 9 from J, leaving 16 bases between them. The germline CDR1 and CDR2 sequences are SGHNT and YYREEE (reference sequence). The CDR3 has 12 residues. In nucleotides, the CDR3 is TGTGCCATCGAACTACAGACCGGTGAGCAGTTCTTC. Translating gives CAIELQTGEQFF.

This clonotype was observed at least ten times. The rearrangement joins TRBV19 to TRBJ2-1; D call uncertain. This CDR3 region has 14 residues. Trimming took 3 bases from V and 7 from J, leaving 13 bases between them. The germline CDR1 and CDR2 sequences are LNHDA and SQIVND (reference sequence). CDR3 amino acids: CASSIIGKHNEQFF. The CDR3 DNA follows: TGTGCCAGTAGTATTATAGGGAAACATAATGAGCAGTTCTTC.